This T cell receptor (beta chain) was obtained from a study of shared clonotypes between healthy human individuals. Some clones are missing from TCRdb's copy, which holds only in-frame ones; the method was immunoSEQ multiplex PCR. The data show about 1.5 million clones, approximately 98% seen once. Comments on this clone: Other DNA sequences within the sample encode an identical CDR3.

Trimming removed 2 bases at V and 4 bases at J, with 8 bases between. From germline, CDR1 is MDHEN and CDR2 SYDVKM. The length of the CDR3 is 13 residues. The sample taken for sequencing was naive CD4+ T cells sorted from blood. Subset given: CD45RA+ positively selected. The V gene is TRBV28, the J gene TRBJ1-1; TRBD1 is a possible D gene (5 bases). The origin of this receptor is a man aged 30 to 45 in good health. The CDR3 coding sequence is TGTGCCAGCAGTTTACTCGGGGGCACTGAAGCTTTCTTT. It codes for CASSLLGGTEAFF.